These 10 T cell receptor beta chains share one sample of origin, sequenced in a study of shared clonotypes between healthy human individuals. Produced via immunoSEQ multiplex PCR; TCRdb's table is partial and in-frame only. The sample lists roughly 1.5 million clones; around 98% were seen once. Sequenced input: naive CD4+ T cells sorted from blood. Stated subset: CD45RA+ positively selected. The receptors originated from a man aged 25 to 40 in good health.

This chain joins TRBV30 and TRBJ1-5, with a tentative D call TRBD1 (6 bases). Trimming took 2 bases from V and 2 from J, leaving 13 bases between them. Germline loops: CDR1 GTSNPN, CDR2 SVGIG (reference sequence). The CDR3 spans 15 residues. The CDR3 spells CAWSRDRFGNQPQHF. The CDR3 nucleotides are TGTGCCTGGAGTCGAGACAGGTTCGGCAATCAGCCCCAGCATTTT.

The chain links TRBV18 to TRBJ2-1; D is undetermined. Germline-derived CDR1 and CDR2 are KGHSH and LQKENI. This CDR3 has 11 amino acids. Between the trimmed V and J ends, which lost 2 bases and 9 bases, there was a span of 5 bases. In DNA form, the CDR3 reads TGTGCCAGCTCACCATCCCGTGAGCAGTTCTTC. Its translation: CASSPSREQFF.

The J gene is TRBJ1-1, the V gene TRBV5-5, with 7 positions matching TRBD1. The ends lost 5 bases at V and 0 bases at J; junction bases unmatched: 4. CDR3 length equals 14 residues. Per the germline V gene, CDR1 is SGHKS and CDR2 is YYEKEE (reference sequence). CDR3 nucleotide sequence: TGTGCCAGCAGTCTGACAGGGATGAACACTGAAGCTTTCTTT. As protein: CASSLTGMNTEAFF. The full variable domain, with the rest looked up from reference TRBV5-5 and TRBJ1-1, is DAGVTQSPTHLIKTRGQQVTLRCSPISGHKSVSWYQQVLGQGPQFIFQYYEKEERGRGNFPDRFSARQFPNYSSELNVNALLLGDSALYLCASSLTGMNTEAFFGQGTRLTVV.

V is TRBV6-1 and J is TRBJ1-5; D is unresolved. Germline lookup yields CDR1 MNHNS and CDR2 SASEGT. The V and J ends lost 4 bases and 3 bases respectively, with 13 bases between them. The CDR3 consists of 15 residues. The CDR3: CASSGLAGDNQPQHF. Written as DNA, the CDR3 is TGTGCCAGCAGTGGCCTTGCGGGCGACAATCAGCCCCAGCATTTT.

The gene calls are TRBV5-1 and TRBJ2-1, with TRBD2 as a possible D gene (6 bases). Germline CDR1 and CDR2: SGHRS and YFSETQ. Trimming took 1 base from V and 4 from J, leaving 18 bases between them. The CDR3 consists of 17 residues. The CDR3 sequence is CASSLSVPREFYNEQFF. The CDR3 DNA reads TGCGCCAGCAGCTTGTCCGTTCCCCGGGAGTTTTACAATGAGCAGTTCTTC.

The chain is built from TRBV28 and TRBJ1-5; the match to TRBD1 covers 8 bases. The CDR3 is 15 residues long. Trimming cost V 6 bases and J 2 bases; bases outside gene matches: 6. Germline V gene sequence: CDR1 MDHEN, CDR2 SYDVKM. CDR3 sequence reads: CASSIDRGGNQPQHF. The CDR3 DNA reads TGTGCCAGCAGCATAGACAGGGGAGGCAATCAGCCCCAGCATTTT.

This chain joins TRBV12-5 and TRBJ2-3, with a tentative D call TRBD1 (6 bases). The CDR3 is 18 amino acids. V lost 0 bases, J lost 8 bases, and 24 bases lay in between. Germline V gene lookup returns CDR1 LGHNT and CDR2 FRNRAP. CDR3 protein: CASGLVIGGHDKKTTQYF. The CDR3 DNA sequence: TGTGCTAGTGGTTTGGTAATTGGGGGACACGACAAGAAGACTACGCAGTATTTT.

The gene calls are TRBV9 and TRBJ2-2; 7 bases agree with TRBD1. Germline-derived CDR1 and CDR2 are SGDLS and YYNGEE. The CDR3 contains 14 residues. With V trimmed by 5 bases and J by 0 bases, 1 base remained unmatched. CDR3 DNA sequence: TGTGCCAGCAGGGGGACAGCGAACACCGGGGAGCTGTTTTTT. Its protein is CASRGTANTGELFF.

This rearrangement joins TRBV29-1 to TRBJ2-1; D uncertain. The CDR3 covers 12 residues. CDR1 is SQVTM, CDR2 ANQGSEA, per germline. V was shortened by 5 bases and J by 4 bases, with 9 bases between the two germline ends. The CDR3 DNA reads as TGCAGCGTTCACCAAGATTACAATGAGCAGTTCTTC. This codes for CSVHQDYNEQFF.

In regard to this clone: Within the sample, other DNA sequences also encode this same CDR3. The rearrangement uses TRBV10-1 and TRBJ2-7, with 12 bases aligning to TRBD2. Germline CDR1 WNHNN, CDR2 SYGVQD (reference sequence). J lost 4 bases, V lost 2 bases, and 0 bases had no gene match. This CDR3 is 14 amino acids long. The CDR3 DNA reads TGCGCCAGCAGTGAGGGGACTAGCGGGTACGAGCAGTACTTC. Translated, it gives CASSEGTSGYEQYF.